The clone carrying this T cell receptor beta chain came up a few times. All of the isolated RNA was reverse transcribed, so expressed TCRB transcripts were sequenced. Generated by immunoSEQ multiplex PCR, the TCRdb table keeps only in-frame clones and is missing some. Among over 150,000 clones listed, approximately 13% were seen once. V lost 2 bases, J lost 6 bases, and 16 bases lay in between. Germline V gives CDR1 SGHVS, CDR2 FNYEAQ. The CDR3 is 15 amino acids. The data are from a study of beta chain features in type 1 diabetes. The chain joins TRBV7-6 to TRBJ1-2; D might be TRBD1 (6 bases). This receptor was obtained from a woman between 18 and 29 years old in good health. The sequenced material came from central memory CD4+ T cells from blood. The CDR3 region has the DNA TGTGCCAGCAGCTTAATTCCGGGGGGCCAGGATGGCTACACCTTC. It codes for CASSLIPGGQDGYTF.